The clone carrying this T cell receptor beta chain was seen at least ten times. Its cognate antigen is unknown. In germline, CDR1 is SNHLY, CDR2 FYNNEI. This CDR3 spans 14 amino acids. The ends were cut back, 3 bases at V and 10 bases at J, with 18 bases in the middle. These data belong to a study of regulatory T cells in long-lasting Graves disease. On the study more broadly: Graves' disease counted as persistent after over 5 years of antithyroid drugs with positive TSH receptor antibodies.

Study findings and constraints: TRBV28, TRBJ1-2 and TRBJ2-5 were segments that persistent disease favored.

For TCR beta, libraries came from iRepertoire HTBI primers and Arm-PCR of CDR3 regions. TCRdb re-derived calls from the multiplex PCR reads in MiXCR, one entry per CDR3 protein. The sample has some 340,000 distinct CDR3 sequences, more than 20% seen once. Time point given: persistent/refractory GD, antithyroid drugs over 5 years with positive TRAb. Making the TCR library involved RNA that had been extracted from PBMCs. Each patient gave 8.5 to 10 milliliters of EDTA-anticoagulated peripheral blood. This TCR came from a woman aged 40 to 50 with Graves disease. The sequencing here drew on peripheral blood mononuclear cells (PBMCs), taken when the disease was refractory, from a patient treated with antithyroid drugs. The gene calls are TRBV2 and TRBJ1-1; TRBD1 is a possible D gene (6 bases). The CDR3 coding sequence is TGTGCCAGCAGTGAGTACAGGGAGGTTGGAGGAGCTTTCTTT. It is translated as CASSEYREVGGAFF.